Following are 5 T cell receptor beta chains from one sample sequenced in a study of T-cell memory formation after mild COVID-19. TCRdb re-derived calls from the 5' RACE reads in MiXCR, one entry per CDR3 protein. The sample includes 470,000 or so distinct CDR3 sequences, around 19% seen only once; the top ten take around 8.4%. The material sequenced was PBMCs or a T cell subset sorted from them (not recorded which). The receptor source for this set is an adult woman who had mild COVID-19 (a few samples of this study predate the infection). Cell type and time point are not known.

The J gene is TRBJ2-1, the V gene TRBV24-1; D gene ambiguous. The CDR3 is 13 amino acids. CDR1 and CDR2 (germline): KGHDR, SFDVKD. Trimming removed 6 bases from V and 6 bases from J, with 11 bases in between. CDR3 DNA sequence: TGTGCCACCAGTAATAGGTTCCGCAATGAGCAGTTCTTC. Translated: CATSNRFRNEQFF.

This clonotype was observed a few times. This rearrangement joins TRBV7-9 to TRBJ2-3; no clear D. This CDR3 spans 17 amino acids. The ends were cut back, 1 base at V and 0 bases at J, with 14 bases in the middle. The germline V gene encodes CDR1 SEHNR and CDR2 FQNEAQ (reference sequence). This CDR3 is CASSLVHPSESTDTQYF. The CDR3 nucleotides are TGTGCCAGCAGCTTAGTTCACCCATCGGAGAGCACAGATACGCAGTATTTT.

CDR3 DNA sequence: TGTGCCACCAGTGATTCCTGGACGTACGAGCAGTACTTC. This encodes CATSDSWTYEQYF. The V gene is TRBV24-1, the J gene TRBJ2-7; D unclear. The germline gives CDR1 KGHDR, CDR2 SFDVKD. This CDR3 has 13 residues. Trimming cost V 2 bases and J 4 bases, with 8 bases left between them.

J is TRBJ2-5 and V is TRBV9; no clear D. The CDR3 is made up of 14 amino acids. The germline gives CDR1 SGDLS, CDR2 YYNGEE. V shed 0 bases and J shed 2 bases, with 8 bases lying between them. The CDR3 DNA reads as TGTGCCAGCAGCGTAGTAGGTCGACAAGAGACCCAGTACTTC. This gives the protein CASSVVGRQETQYF. The whole variable domain, filled in from reference TRBV9 and TRBJ2-5, reads DSGVTQTPKHLITATGQRVTLRCSPRSGDLSVYWYQQSLDQGLQFLIQYYNGEERAKGNILERFSAQQFPDLHSELNLSSLELGDSALYFCASSVVGRQETQYFGPGTRLLVL.

In its sample, this clonotype was seen a few times. The rearrangement joins TRBV7-6 to TRBJ1-1; D may be TRBD1 (5 bases). The CDR3 covers 14 residues. The germline V and J ends were trimmed by 5 bases and 6 bases, with 16 bases remaining between them. From germline, CDR1 is SGHVS and CDR2 FNYEAQ. The CDR3 DNA reads TGTGCCAGCAGCCCCACCCCCGGAGGGGCTGAAGCTTTCTTT. This encodes CASSPTPGGAEAFF.